What follows are 32 T cell receptor beta chains derived from one specimen sequenced in a study of monozygotic twins with inflammatory bowel disease. TCRdb reanalyzed the 5' RACE reads, giving one entry per CDR3 protein sequence and no DNA. The sample's table shows approximately 400,000 distinct CDR3 sequences. What was sequenced was blood. These receptors were taken from a human donor with ulcerative colitis or Crohn's disease, or a healthy co-twin of an affected twin (not recorded which).

This sequence joins TRBV5-1 and TRBJ2-7; the TRBD1 assignment by TCRdb is unverifiable without DNA. Looked up from germline, CDR1 is SGHRS and CDR2 is YFSETQ. The CDR3 is made up of 17 amino acids. The CDR3: CASSLQLSPGTDYEQYF.

V is TRBV6-2 or TRBV6-3 and J is TRBJ2-5; TCRdb calls TRBD1, which cannot be checked without DNA. CDR1 is MNHEY and CDR2 is SVGEGT in the germline V gene. The CDR3 has 17 amino acids. CDR3 residues: CASRPPGGRDFQETQYF.

The chain has TRBV5-1 and TRBJ2-5; the D gene TCRdb calls, TRBD1, cannot be checked with no DNA. Germline V CDR1 and CDR2: SGHRS, YFSETQ. The CDR3 contains 16 residues. This CDR3 is CASRATTGPEGETQYF.

The rearrangement uses TRBV12-3 or TRBV12-4 and TRBJ2-7. The CDR3 covers 16 residues. Here the CDR3 reads CASSLVPRLVAYEQYF.

V is TRBV12-3 or TRBV12-4 and J is TRBJ1-4. The CDR3 sequence is 14 residues long. The CDR3 here is CASSSLLGYEKLFF.

The rearrangement uses TRBV7-2 and TRBJ1-5; TCRdb calls TRBD1, which cannot be checked without DNA. The CDR3 contains 14 residues. The germline V gene encodes CDR1 SGHTA and CDR2 FQGNSA. CDR3 sequence reads: CASTHDRSNQPQHF. Filled out from reference TRBV7-2 and TRBJ1-5, the complete variable domain reads GAGVSQSPSNKVTEKGKDVELRCDPISGHTALYWYRQSLGQGLEFLIYFQGNSAPDKSGLPSDRFSAERTGGSVSTLTIQRTQQEDSAVYLCASTHDRSNQPQHFGDGTRLSIL.

The CDR3 loop reads CASRSSRGYGYTF. The chain has TRBV6-5 and TRBJ1-2. The CDR3 is made up of 13 amino acids. Looked up from germline, CDR1 is MNHEY and CDR2 is SVGAGI.

The gene calls are TRBV28 and TRBJ2-2. The CDR3 contains 14 residues. Germline assignment: CDR1 MDHEN and CDR2 SYDVKM. CDR3 sequence: CASSLLGHTGELFF.

V and J are TRBV5-1 and TRBJ1-3; the TCRdb call, TRBD1, lacks DNA for checking. The CDR3 loop spans 16 amino acids. The germline CDR1 and CDR2 sequences are SGHRS and YFSETQ. CDR3 in amino acids: CASSLRPDRAGNTIYF.

The chain links TRBV7-2 to TRBJ2-4; as DNA is missing, the TRBD1 call by TCRdb cannot be tested. The CDR3 loop spans 17 amino acids. Germline V gene sequence: CDR1 SGHTA, CDR2 FQGNSA. CDR3 region: CASSPGGGGIAKNIQYF. Full variable domain (missing parts from reference TRBV7-2 and TRBJ2-4): GAGVSQSPSNKVTEKGKDVELRCDPISGHTALYWYRQSLGQGLEFLIYFQGNSAPDKSGLPSDRFSAERTGGSVSTLTIQRTQQEDSAVYLCASSPGGGGIAKNIQYFGAGTRLSVL.

The chain links TRBV12-3 or TRBV12-4 to TRBJ2-3; with no DNA, the TCRdb D assignment of TRBD1 cannot be verified. The CDR3 has 12 residues. CDR3 amino acids: CASSESGDTQYF.

The chain uses TRBV7-8 and TRBJ2-2; TCRdb proposes TRBD1, but this gene call is untestable without DNA. The V gene's germline CDR1 is SGHVS and CDR2 FQNEAQ. This CDR3 comprises 15 residues. CDR3 sequence reads: CASRPGTYNTGELFF.

This chain uses TRBV3-1 with TRBJ2-1; TCRdb reports TRBD1, a call that lacks DNA to check it against. The CDR3 runs 14 residues. Germline-derived CDR1 and CDR2 are LGHDT and YNNKEL (reference sequence). The CDR3: CASSTRQGHISQFF.

The chain recombines TRBV7-2 with TRBJ1-3. Germline V gene lookup returns CDR1 SGHTA and CDR2 FQGNSA. This CDR3 comprises 14 residues. CDR3 region: CASSLGTAGNTIYF.

The rearrangement uses TRBV24-1 and TRBJ1-5; TCRdb calls TRBD1, which cannot be checked without DNA. The CDR3 is made up of 14 amino acids. Germline lookup yields CDR1 KGHDR and CDR2 SFDVKD. CDR3 protein: CATSGWGNNQPQHF.

This rearrangement joins TRBV18 to TRBJ2-7; TCRdb outputs TRBD2, but without DNA this stays unchecked. Germline V gene data show CDR1 as KGHSH and CDR2 as LQKENI. The CDR3 is 16 amino acids. CDR3 sequence reads: CASSPTGGPLSYEQYF.

The CDR3 here is CASSYDGGVIYEQYF. The genes are TRBV6-2 or TRBV6-3 and TRBJ2-7; TCRdb's D call of TRBD1 is untestable without DNA. The V gene's germline CDR1 is MNHEY and CDR2 SVGEGT. The CDR3 runs 15 residues.

The chain uses TRBV29-1 and TRBJ2-3; as DNA is missing, the TRBD2 call by TCRdb cannot be tested. Per the germline V gene, CDR1 is SQVTM and CDR2 is ANQGSEA. This CDR3 has 15 residues. The CDR3 sequence: CSVVGSAGTTDTQYF.

V is TRBV3-1 and J is TRBJ1-5; the D gene TCRdb calls, TRBD1, cannot be checked with no DNA. Germline V lookup: CDR1 LGHDT, CDR2 YNNKEL (reference sequence). There are 16 residues in the CDR3. CDR3 amino acids: CASSQAGTGLNQPQHF.

The rearrangement joins TRBV20-1 to TRBJ2-3; TCRdb's D call of TRBD1 is untestable without DNA. This CDR3 spans 19 amino acids. Germline V gene data show CDR1 as DFQATT and CDR2 as SNEGSKA (reference sequence). The CDR3 sequence is CSARDSLGQRRLGTDTQYF.

CDR3: CSARAANYGYTF. The gene calls are TRBV20-1 and TRBJ1-2. The CDR3 runs to 12 residues. Germline CDR1 and CDR2: DFQATT and SNEGSKA (reference sequence).

This chain connects TRBV5-1 to TRBJ2-7; TCRdb's assignment of TRBD1 cannot be checked, as there is no DNA. The length of the CDR3 is 16 residues. CDR1 is SGHRS, CDR2 YFSETQ, per germline. CDR3 loop: CASSLGGAGQGYEQYF.

V gene TRBV15 combines with J gene TRBJ2-7; TCRdb outputs TRBD1, but without DNA this stays unchecked. This CDR3 contains 14 residues. Germline-derived CDR1 and CDR2 are LNHNV and YYDKDF (reference sequence). The CDR3 sequence: CATILIQGNYEQYF.

This chain links TRBV4-3 with TRBJ2-5; as DNA is missing, the TRBD1 call by TCRdb cannot be tested. CDR3 length equals 17 residues. CDR1 is LGHNA, CDR2 YSLEER, per germline. The CDR3: CASSQDGKGLYQETQYF.

The V gene is TRBV18, the J gene TRBJ2-5; absent DNA, TCRdb's TRBD2 call cannot be checked. The CDR3 runs to 17 residues. In germline, CDR1 is KGHSH, CDR2 LQKENI. CDR3 sequence reads: CASSPSGLAAYQETQYF.

The chain recombines TRBV28 with TRBJ2-7; there is no DNA to check the TCRdb D call of TRBD2. This CDR3 is 15 amino acids long. Germline CDR1 MDHEN, CDR2 SYDVKM. CDR3 in amino acids: CASSLAGGYSYEQYF.

The chain employs TRBV6-5 and TRBJ2-5; TCRdb indicates TRBD1, and absent DNA this call remains unverified. The CDR3 is made up of 13 amino acids. The germline CDR1 and CDR2 sequences are MNHEY and SVGAGI. This CDR3 is CASSRGFAETQYF.

The chain carries TRBV5-1 and TRBJ1-2; the D gene TCRdb calls, TRBD1, cannot be checked with no DNA. In germline, CDR1 is SGHRS, CDR2 YFSETQ. The CDR3 totals 13 residues. CDR3 residues: CANRTGLDYGYTF. Together with reference TRBV5-1 and TRBJ1-2, the CDR3 gives the full variable domain: KAGVTQTPRYLIKTRGQQVTLSCSPISGHRSVSWYQQTPGQGLQFLFEYFSETQRNKGNFPGRFSGRQFSNSRSEMNVSTLELGDSALYLCANRTGLDYGYTFGSGTRLTVV.

This chain links TRBV20-1 with TRBJ2-5; the D call from TCRdb, TRBD2, cannot be confirmed without DNA. The CDR3 spans 15 residues. CDR1 DFQATT and CDR2 SNEGSKA come from the germline V gene (reference sequence). The CDR3 protein is CSAPDWAGSQETQYF.

The chain carries TRBV11-2 and TRBJ2-2. The CDR3 length is 15 residues. Germline V gives CDR1 SGHAT, CDR2 FQNNGV. The CDR3 here is CASSLEARLNGELFF.

The chain employs TRBV3-1 and TRBJ2-4; as DNA is missing, the TRBD2 call by TCRdb cannot be tested. This CDR3 region has 19 residues. Germline-derived CDR1 and CDR2 are LGHDT and YNNKEL (reference sequence). The CDR3: CASSQEASSGYLAKNIQYF.

CDR3 amino acids: CASSVLLVDSPLHF. V gene TRBV7-9 combines with J gene TRBJ1-6. There are 14 residues in the CDR3. Germline-derived CDR1 and CDR2 are SEHNR and FQNEAQ (reference sequence).